A single TCR beta chain is shown here with its context. This clone may be a read error of a much larger clone one base away. Only patients with CD8+CD57+ cell expansion on flow cytometry were chosen for sequencing. The data are from a study of CD8+CD57+ T cells in acquired aplastic anemia. The CDR3 totals 10 residues. Germline V gives CDR1 DFQATT, CDR2 SNEGSKA (reference sequence). Genomic DNA templated the TCR beta VDJ and CDR3 profiling. TCRdb itself ran the reads through MiXCR, one entry per CDR3 protein. The sample holds about 180,000 distinct CDR3 sequences, under 50% seen once. Sample: sorted CD4+, CD8+, or CD8+CD57+ T cells (not recorded which) from PBMCs. This rearrangement joins TRBV20-1 to TRBJ1-1; weak D call: TRBD1 (6 bases). This TCR came from a human donor with aplastic anemia. The CDR3 DNA reads TGCCGCACAGGGTTCTCTGGAGCTTTCTTT. Translated, it gives CRTGFSGAFF.